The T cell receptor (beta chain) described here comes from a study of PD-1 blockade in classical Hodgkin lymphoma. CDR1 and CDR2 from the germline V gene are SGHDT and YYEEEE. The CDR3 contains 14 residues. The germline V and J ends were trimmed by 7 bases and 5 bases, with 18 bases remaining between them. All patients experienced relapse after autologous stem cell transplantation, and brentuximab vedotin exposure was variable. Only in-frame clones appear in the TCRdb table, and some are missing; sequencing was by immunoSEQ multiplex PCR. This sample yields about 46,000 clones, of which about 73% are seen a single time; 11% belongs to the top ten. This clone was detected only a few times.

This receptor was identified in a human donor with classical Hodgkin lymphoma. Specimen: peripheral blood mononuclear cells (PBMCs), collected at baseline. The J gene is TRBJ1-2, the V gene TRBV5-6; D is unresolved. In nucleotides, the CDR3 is TGTGCCAGCCCCTTTCACCGGACCACTTATGGCTACACCTTC. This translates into CASPFHRTTYGYTF. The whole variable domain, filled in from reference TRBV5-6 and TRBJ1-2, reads DAGVTQSPTHLIKTRGQQVTLRCSPKSGHDTVSWYQQALGQGPQFIFQYYEEEERQRGNFPDRFSGHQFPNYSSELNVNALLLGDSALYLCASPFHRTTYGYTFGSGTRLTVV.